This T cell receptor (beta chain) was captured by sequencing in a study of T cells of healthy individuals. The table lists this clonotype with a few counts. MiXCR, run by TCRdb on the 5' RACE reads, gives a single entry per CDR3 protein. The sample contains about 63,000 distinct CDR3 sequences, around 15% of which appear only once. In germline, CDR1 is DFQATT, CDR2 SNEGSKA (reference sequence). This CDR3 has 13 amino acids. Between the trimmed V and J ends, which lost 1 base and 6 bases, there was a span of 12 bases. The chain joins TRBV20-1 to TRBJ1-2; D is unresolved. This sequence was found in a human donor in good health. CDR3 residues: CSARAQGSHGYTF. CDR3 bases: TGCAGTGCTAGAGCACAAGGGTCCCATGGCTACACCTTC.